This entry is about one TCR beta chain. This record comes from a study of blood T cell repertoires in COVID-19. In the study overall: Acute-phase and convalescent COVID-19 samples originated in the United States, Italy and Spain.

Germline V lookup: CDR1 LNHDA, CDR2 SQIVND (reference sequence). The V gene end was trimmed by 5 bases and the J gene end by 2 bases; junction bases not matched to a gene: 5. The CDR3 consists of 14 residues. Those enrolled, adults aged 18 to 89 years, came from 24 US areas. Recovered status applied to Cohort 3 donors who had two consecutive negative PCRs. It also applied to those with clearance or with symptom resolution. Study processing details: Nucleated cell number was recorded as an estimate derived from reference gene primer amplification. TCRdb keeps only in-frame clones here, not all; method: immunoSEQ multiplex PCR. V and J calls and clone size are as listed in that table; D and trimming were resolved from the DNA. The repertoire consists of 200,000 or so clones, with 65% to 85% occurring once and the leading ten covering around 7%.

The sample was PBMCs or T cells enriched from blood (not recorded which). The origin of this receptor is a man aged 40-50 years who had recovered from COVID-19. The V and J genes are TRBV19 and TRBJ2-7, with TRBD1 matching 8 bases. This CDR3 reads CASSAPGQAYEQYF. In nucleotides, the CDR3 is TGTGCCAGTAGTGCCCCGGGACAGGCCTACGAGCAGTACTTC.